The clone carrying this TCR beta chain was observed a few times. Alongside a J-beta primer mix, a sample-barcoded 5' primer served in a second PCR lasting about 7 to 12 cycles. TCRdb passed the 5' RACE reads through MiXCR, listing each CDR3 protein once. The sample includes 700,000 or so distinct CDR3 sequences, around 41% seen only once; the top ten take approximately 29%. The source of the sample is a study of blood T cells in healthy people across ages. V lost 5 bases and J 3 bases, leaving 15 bases between the germline ends. CDR1 SGHAT and CDR2 FQNNGV come from the germline V gene. This CDR3 contains 15 residues.

The chain joins TRBV11-2 to TRBJ2-3, with D perhaps matching TRBD2 (6 bases). The source of this sequence is a man older than 75 in good health. Sequencing used blood. CDR3 residues: CASSKEGRGTDTQYF. In DNA form, the CDR3 reads TGTGCCAGCAGCAAGGAGGGGCGGGGAACAGATACGCAGTATTTT.